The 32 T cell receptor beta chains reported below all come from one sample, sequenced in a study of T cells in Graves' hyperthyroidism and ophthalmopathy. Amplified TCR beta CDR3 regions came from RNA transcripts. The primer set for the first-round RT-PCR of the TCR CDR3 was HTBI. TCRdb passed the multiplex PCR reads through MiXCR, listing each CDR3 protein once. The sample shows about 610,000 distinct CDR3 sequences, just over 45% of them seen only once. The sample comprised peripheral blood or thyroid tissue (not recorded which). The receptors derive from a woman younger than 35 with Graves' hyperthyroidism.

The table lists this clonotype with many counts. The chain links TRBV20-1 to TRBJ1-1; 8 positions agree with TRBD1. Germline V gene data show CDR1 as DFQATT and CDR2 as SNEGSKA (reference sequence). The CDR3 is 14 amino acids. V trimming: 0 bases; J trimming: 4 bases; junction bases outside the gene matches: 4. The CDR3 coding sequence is TGCAGTGCTAGAGATCAGGGACAGGTCACTGAAGCTTTCTTT. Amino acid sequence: CSARDQGQVTEAFF.

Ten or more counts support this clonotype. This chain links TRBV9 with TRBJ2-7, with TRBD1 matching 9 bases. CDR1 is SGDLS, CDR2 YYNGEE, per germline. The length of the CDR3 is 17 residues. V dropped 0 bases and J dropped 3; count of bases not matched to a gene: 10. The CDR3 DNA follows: TGTGCCAGCAGCGTAGACCTCTCCGGGACAGGGATCTACGAGCAGTACTTC. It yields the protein CASSVDLSGTGIYEQYF.

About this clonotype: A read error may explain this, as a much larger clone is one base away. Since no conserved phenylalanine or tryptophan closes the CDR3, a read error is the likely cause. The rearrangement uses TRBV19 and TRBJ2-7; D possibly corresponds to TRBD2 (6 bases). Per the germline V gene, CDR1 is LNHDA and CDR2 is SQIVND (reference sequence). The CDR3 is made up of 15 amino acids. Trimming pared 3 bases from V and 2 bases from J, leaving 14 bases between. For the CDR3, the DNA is TGTGCCAGTAGTATCGGGGGTGCAGCTACCTACGAGCAGTACCTC. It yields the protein CASSIGGAATYEQYL.

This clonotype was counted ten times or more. The CDR3 region is CASSLHQAGARYGYTF. The CDR3 nucleotides read TGTGCCAGCAGCCTCCATCAGGCGGGGGCTCGCTATGGCTACACCTTC. The rearrangement joins TRBV12-3 or TRBV12-4 to TRBJ1-2, with D perhaps TRBD1 (6 bases). The V end lost 6 bases, the J end lost 4 bases, and 21 bases lay between the germline ends. The CDR3 runs to 16 residues.

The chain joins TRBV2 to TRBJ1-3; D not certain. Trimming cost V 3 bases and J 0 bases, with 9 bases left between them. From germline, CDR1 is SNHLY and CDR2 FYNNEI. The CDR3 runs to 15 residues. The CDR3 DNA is TGTGCCAGCAGTGAGGACGCGCTCTCTGGAAACACCATATATTTT. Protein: CASSEDALSGNTIYF.

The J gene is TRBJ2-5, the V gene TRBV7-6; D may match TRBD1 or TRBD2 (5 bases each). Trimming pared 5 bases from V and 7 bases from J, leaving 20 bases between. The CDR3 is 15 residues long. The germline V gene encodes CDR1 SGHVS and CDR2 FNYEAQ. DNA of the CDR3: TGTGCCAGCAGCCTTGTTACCCGCTGGGGGACGACCCAGTACTTC. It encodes CASSLVTRWGTTQYF.

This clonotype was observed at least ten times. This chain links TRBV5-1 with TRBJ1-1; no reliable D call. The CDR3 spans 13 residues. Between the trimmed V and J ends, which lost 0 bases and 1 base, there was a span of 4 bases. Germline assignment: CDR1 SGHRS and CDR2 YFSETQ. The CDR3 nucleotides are TGCGCCAGCAGCTTGGCCCGGAACACTGAAGCTTTCTTT. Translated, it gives CASSLARNTEAFF.

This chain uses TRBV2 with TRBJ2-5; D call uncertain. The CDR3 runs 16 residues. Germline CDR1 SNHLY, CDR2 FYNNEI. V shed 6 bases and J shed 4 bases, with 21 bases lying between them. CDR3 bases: TGTGCCAGCAGGGGGTTGCTTGGTGTCCCTGCAGAGACCCAGTACTTC. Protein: CASRGLLGVPAETQYF.

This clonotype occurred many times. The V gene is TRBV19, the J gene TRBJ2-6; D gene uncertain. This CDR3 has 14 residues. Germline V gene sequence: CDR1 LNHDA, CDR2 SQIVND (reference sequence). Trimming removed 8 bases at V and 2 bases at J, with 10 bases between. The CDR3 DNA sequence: TGTGCCAGTCGAGTTGGGGCTGGGGCCAACGTCCTGACTTTC. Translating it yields CASRVGAGANVLTF.

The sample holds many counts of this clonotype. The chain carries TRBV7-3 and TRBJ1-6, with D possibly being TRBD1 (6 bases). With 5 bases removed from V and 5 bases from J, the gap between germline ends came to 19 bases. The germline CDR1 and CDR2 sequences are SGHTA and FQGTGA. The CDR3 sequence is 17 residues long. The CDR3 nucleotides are TGTGCCAGCAGCCCTACCGCTTGGGGGCGGGATAATTCACCCCTCCACTTT. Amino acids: CASSPTAWGRDNSPLHF.

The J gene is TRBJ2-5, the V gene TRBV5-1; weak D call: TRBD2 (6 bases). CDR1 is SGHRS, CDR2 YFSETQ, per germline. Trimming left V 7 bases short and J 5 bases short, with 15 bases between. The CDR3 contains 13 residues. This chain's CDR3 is CASYREAGETQYF. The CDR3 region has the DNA TGCGCCAGCTATAGGGAGGCCGGGGAGACCCAGTACTTC. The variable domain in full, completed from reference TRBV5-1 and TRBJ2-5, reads KAGVTQTPRYLIKTRGQQVTLSCSPISGHRSVSWYQQTPGQGLQFLFEYFSETQRNKGNFPGRFSGRQFSNSRSEMNVSTLELGDSALYLCASYREAGETQYFGPGTRLLVL.

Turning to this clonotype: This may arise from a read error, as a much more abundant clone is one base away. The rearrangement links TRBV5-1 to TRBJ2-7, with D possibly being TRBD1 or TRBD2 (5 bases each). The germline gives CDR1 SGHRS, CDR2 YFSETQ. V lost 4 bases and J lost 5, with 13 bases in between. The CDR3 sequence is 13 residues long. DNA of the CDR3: TGCGCCAGCAGCATCGGGACGGGCCACGAGCAGTACTTC. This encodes CASSIGTGHEQYF.

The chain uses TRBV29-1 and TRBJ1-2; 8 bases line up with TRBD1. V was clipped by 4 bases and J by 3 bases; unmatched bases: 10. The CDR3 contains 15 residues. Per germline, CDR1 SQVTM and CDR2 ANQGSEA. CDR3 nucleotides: TGCAGCGTTGTCCTTGCGACAGGGGCGGACTATGGCTACACCTTC. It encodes CSVVLATGADYGYTF.

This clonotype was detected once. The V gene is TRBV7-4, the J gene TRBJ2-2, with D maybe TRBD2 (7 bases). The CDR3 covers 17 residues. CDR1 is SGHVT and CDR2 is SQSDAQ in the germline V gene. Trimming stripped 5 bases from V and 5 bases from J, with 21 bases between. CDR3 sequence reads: CASSHLLGGAGTGELFF. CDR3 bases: TGTGCCAGCAGCCACCTCCTAGGGGGGGCCGGAACCGGGGAGCTGTTTTTT. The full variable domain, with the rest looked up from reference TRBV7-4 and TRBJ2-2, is GAGVSQSPRYKVAKRGRDVALRCDSISGHVTLYWYRQTLGQGSEVLTYSQSDAQRDKSGRPSGRFSAERPERSVSTLKIQRTEQGDSAVYLCASSHLLGGAGTGELFFGEGSRLTVL.

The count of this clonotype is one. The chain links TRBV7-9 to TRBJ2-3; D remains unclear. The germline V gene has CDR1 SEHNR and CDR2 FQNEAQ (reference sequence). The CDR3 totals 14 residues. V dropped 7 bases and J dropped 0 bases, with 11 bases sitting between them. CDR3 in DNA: TGTGCCAGCACCGAATTCGGTAGCACAGATACGCAGTATTTT. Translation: CASTEFGSTDTQYF. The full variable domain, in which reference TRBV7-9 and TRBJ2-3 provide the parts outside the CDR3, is DTGVSQNPRHKITKRGQNVTFRCDPISEHNRLYWYRQTLGQGPEFLTYFQNEAQLEKSRLLSDRFSAERPKGSFSTLEIQRTEQGDSAMYLCASTEFGSTDTQYFGPGTRLTVL.

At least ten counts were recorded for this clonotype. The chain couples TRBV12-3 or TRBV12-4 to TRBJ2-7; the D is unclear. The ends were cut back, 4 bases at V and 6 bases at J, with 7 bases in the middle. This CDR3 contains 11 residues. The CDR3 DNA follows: TGTGCCAGCAGTTCGCGGAGCGAGCAGTACTTC. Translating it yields CASSSRSEQYF.

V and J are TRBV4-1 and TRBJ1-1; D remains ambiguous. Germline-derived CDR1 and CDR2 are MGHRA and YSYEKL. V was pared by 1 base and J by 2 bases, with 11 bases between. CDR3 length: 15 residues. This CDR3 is CASSQVGRGNTEAFF. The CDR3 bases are TGCGCCAGCAGCCAAGTCGGGCGGGGAAACACTGAAGCTTTCTTT.

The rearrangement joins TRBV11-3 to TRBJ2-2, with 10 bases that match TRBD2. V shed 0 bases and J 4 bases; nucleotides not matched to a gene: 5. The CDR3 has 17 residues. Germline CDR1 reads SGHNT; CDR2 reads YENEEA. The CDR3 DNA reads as TGTGCCAGCAGCTTAGATTTATGGACTAGCGGCACCGGGGAGCTGTTTTTT. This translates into CASSLDLWTSGTGELFF.

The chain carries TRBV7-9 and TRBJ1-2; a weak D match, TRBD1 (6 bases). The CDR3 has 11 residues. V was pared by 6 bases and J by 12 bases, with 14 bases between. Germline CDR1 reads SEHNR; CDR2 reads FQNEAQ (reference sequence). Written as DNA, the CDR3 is TGTGCCAGCAGGCAGGGGTCTGGAAACACCTTC. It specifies CASRQGSGNTF.

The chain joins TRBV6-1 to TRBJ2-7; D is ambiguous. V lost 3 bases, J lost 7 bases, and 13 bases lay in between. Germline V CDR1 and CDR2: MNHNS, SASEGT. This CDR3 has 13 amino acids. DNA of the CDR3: TGTGCCAGCAGTGACGACGGCCACAATGAGCAGTACTTC. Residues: CASSDDGHNEQYF.

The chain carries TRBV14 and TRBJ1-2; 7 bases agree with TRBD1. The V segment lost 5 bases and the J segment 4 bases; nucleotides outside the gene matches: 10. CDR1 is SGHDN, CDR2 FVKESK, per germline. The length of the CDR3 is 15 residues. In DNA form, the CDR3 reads TGTGCCAGCAGCTTAAAGGGCCGGGACAGCTATGGCTACACCTTC. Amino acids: CASSLKGRDSYGYTF.

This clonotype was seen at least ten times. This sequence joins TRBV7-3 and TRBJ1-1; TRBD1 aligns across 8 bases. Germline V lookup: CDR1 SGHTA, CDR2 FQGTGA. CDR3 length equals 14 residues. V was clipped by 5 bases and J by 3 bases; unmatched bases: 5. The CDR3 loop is CASSHGQGDTEAFF. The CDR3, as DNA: TGTGCCAGCAGCCACGGACAGGGAGACACTGAAGCTTTCTTT.

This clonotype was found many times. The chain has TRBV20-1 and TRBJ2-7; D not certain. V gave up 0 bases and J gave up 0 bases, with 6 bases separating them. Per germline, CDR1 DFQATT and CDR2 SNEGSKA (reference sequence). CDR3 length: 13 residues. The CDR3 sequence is CSARDYGSYEQYF. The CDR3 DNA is TGCAGTGCTAGAGACTATGGCTCCTACGAGCAGTACTTC.

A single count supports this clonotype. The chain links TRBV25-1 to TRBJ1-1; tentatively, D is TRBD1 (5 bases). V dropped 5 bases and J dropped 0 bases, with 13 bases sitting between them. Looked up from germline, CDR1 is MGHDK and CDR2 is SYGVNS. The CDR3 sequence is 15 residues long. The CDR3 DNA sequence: TGTGCCAGCAGTTTCAACGGGGCTCTGAACACTGAAGCTTTCTTT. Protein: CASSFNGALNTEAFF.

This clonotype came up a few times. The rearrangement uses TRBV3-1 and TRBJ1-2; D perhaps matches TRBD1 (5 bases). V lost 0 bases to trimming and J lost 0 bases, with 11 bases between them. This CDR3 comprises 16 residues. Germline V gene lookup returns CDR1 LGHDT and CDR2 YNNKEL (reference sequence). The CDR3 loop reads CASSQDPGRPNYGYTF. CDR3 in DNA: TGTGCCAGCAGCCAAGATCCGGGACGGCCTAACTATGGCTACACCTTC.

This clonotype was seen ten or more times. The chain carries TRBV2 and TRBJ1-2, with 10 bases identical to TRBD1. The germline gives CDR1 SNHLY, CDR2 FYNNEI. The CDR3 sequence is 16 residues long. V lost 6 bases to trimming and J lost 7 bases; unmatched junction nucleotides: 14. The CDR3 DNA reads TGTGCCAGCAGCCCTCGGACAGGGGGGGGGAGAGTTGGCTACACCTTC. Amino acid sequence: CASSPRTGGGRVGYTF.

The CDR3 DNA follows: TGTGCCAGCAGCTGGCGGGAGACTGAACGAGAGACCCAGTACTTC. It codes for CASSWRETERETQYF. This chain connects TRBV5-5 to TRBJ2-5, with 7 bases matching TRBD2. J was trimmed by 4 bases and V by 3 bases; bases with no gene match: 9. This CDR3 is 15 amino acids long. CDR1 is SGHKS and CDR2 is YYEKEE in the germline V gene (reference sequence). Supplemented by reference TRBV5-5 and TRBJ2-5, the full variable domain reads DAGVTQSPTHLIKTRGQQVTLRCSPISGHKSVSWYQQVLGQGPQFIFQYYEKEERGRGNFPDRFSARQFPNYSSELNVNALLLGDSALYLCASSWRETERETQYFGPGTRLLVL.

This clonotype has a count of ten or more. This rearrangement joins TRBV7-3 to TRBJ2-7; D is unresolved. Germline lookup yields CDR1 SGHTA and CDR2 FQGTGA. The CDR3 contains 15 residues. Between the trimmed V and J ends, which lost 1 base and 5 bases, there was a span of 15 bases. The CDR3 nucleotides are TGTGCCAGCAGCTTAATGGGTCGAAAACGGGACGAGCAGTACTTC. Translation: CASSLMGRKRDEQYF. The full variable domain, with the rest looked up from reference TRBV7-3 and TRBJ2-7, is GAGVSQTPSNKVTEKGKYVELRCDPISGHTALYWYRQSLGQGPEFLIYFQGTGAADDSGLPNDRFFAVRPEGSVSTLKIQRTERGDSAVYLCASSLMGRKRDEQYFGPGTRLTVT.

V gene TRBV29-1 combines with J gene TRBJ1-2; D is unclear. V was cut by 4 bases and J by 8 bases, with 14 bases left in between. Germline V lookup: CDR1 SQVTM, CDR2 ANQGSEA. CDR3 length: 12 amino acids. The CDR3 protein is CSVVLAGAGYTF. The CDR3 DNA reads TGCAGCGTTGTTTTGGCGGGAGCCGGCTACACCTTC.

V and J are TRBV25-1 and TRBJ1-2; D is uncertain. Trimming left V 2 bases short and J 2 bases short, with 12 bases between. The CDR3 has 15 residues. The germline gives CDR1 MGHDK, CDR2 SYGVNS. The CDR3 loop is CASSEVGRPNYGYTF. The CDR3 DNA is TGTGCCAGCAGTGAAGTGGGCCGACCCAACTATGGCTACACCTTC.

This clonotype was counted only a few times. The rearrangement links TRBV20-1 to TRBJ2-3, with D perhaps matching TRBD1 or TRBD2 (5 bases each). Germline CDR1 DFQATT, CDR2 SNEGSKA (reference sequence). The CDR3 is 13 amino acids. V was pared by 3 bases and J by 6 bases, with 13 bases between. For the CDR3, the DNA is TGCAGTGCTAGCAGGGAGTATGTGGATACGCAGTATTTT. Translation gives CSASREYVDTQYF.

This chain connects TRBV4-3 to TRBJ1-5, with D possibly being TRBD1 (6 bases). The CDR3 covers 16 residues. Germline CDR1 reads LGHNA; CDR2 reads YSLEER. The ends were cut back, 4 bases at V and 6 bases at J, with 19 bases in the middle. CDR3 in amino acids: CASSLRGGQIIQPQHF. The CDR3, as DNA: TGCGCCAGCAGCCTGAGGGGGGGCCAGATAATTCAGCCCCAGCATTTT.